This T cell receptor (beta chain) was captured by sequencing in a study of Graves' ophthalmopathy and Graves' hyperthyroidism (dated by TCRdb to 2016 to 2019). Study-wide context: Hyperthyroidism was considered stable if no progression to ophthalmopathy occurred within 18 months of follow-up. The study used TCR beta repertoire signatures to distinguish Graves' ophthalmopathy from Graves' hyperthyroidism and to predict progression to ophthalmopathy. In total, 135 blood samples were TCR-sequenced: approximately 40 ophthalmopathy, roughly 77 hyperthyroidism and some 17 hyperthyroidism-to-ophthalmopathy patients. A discovery set of 95 to 100 patients (43 ophthalmopathy, 60 or so stable hyperthyroidism) was enrolled to explore V-J signatures distinguishing ophthalmopathy from hyperthyroidism. For independent validation, a separate cohort was made up of some 18 hyperthyroidism patients plus 17 patients who later progressed from hyperthyroidism to ophthalmopathy. In several hyperthyroidism patients, the T-cell repertoires found in thyroid tissue were compared with those found in blood. Following sampling, methimazole starting at 30 mg daily was administered to hyperthyroidism patients, and high-dose intravenous methylprednisolone was administered to ophthalmopathy patients. The study at large found these results: In validation, the model predicted ophthalmopathy progression with 55% to 71% sensitivity and 72.22% specificity; some 13 predicted patients were CT-confirmed with GO in a median of about 6.2 months. In cross-validation, the 13-signature model distinguished ophthalmopathy from stable hyperthyroidism with approximately 90% sensitivity and roughly 81% specificity, and in the test set the corresponding values were 80% and 75%. Among expanded thyroid clonotypes with frequency above 0.001, most also showed up in blood, which suggests that blood repertoires may reflect the thyroid immune response. No statistical method was used to set the sample size in advance, and the investigators knew which group each participant was assigned to.

This clonotype has at least ten counts. Its antigen is not yet known. Base qualities are not recorded, but no much larger clone differs from it by a single base. For repertoire sequencing, the TCR beta CDR3 regions were amplified from RNA transcripts. The first round of RT-PCR was done with HTBI primers and the Qiagen OneStep RT-PCR kit, and was followed by a second round of multiplex PCR, then size selection and purification. The libraries underwent paired-end sequencing with 100 bp reads on an Illumina HiSeq2000. The study's processing was this. SOAPnuke was used to process the reads, throwing out any read that had adapters, had uncalled bases, had a mean Phred below 15, or lacked an exact constant-primer or identifier match. COPE v1.2.5 was used to merge the high-quality paired reads. Unique nucleotide sequences were defined as clonotypes and aligned to IMGT TRB V, D and J references using MiTCR v1.1. The analysis was limited to V-J combinations with a frequency above 0.0001, which together covered roughly 99% of the repertoires. For each V-J combination, a TCR clonal expansion and chaos score was defined as F50 clonal expansion divided by the chaos observed in the TCRdist matrix. Welch's t-statistics and random forest were used to reduce the features to 13 V-J combinations, which were then used as input to a naive Bayes classifier. Thyroid-blood repertoire similarity was quantified with the Morisita-Horn index. The public reads were reprocessed in TCRdb via fastp at Q25 and MiXCR, keeping in-frame beta chains. Rows merge per CDR3 protein into single entries with the most common DNA and genes. TCRdb, rather than the study authors, made the V and J calls. This sample holds more than 1,000,000 distinct CDR3 sequences; roughly two fifths were observed only once. The top ten hold around 10% of the sample.

Inclusive of the bounding cysteine and phenylalanine, the CDR3 is 11 residues long. The sequence is cut down to CDR3 DNA, 33 bases in frame from base 1. CDR1 and CDR2 are drawn from the germline V gene (reference sequence): DFQATT, SNEGSKA. V sheds 3 bases and J sheds 0 bases, leaving 3 bases between their ends. Patients with hyperthyroidism were aged 18 to 65 years, had been newly diagnosed, and had a disease duration of less than 2 months. Patients were excluded if they had other autoimmune diseases, uncontrolled infections, pregnancy or lactation. Clinical symptoms, serum thyroxine, TRAb, thyroid ultrasound and orbital computed tomography formed the basis of the diagnosis. Trizol reagent was used to extract the total RNA, and its quality was then checked on an Agilent 2100 Bioanalyzer.

Sequenced input: peripheral blood or thyroid tissue (not recorded which). The V and J segments used are TRBV20-1 and TRBJ2-7; the D gene lacks a confident call. The source is an adult man with Graves' hyperthyroidism. The bases read TGCAGTGCTAGGGCCTCCTACGAGCAGTACTTC. Its translation reads: CSARASYEQYF.